The sequence of this T cell receptor (beta chain) was determined in a study of blood T cells in healthy people across ages. Then a second PCR, running about 7 to 11 cycles, was carried out with a sample-barcoded 5' primer and a J-beta primer mix. One entry per CDR3 protein, called by TCRdb with MiXCR from the 5' RACE reads. Among 450,000 to 600,000 distinct CDR3 sequences listed, about 25% were seen once. V lost 2 bases to trimming and J lost 9 bases, with 11 bases between them. CDR3 length: 13 residues. Germline V CDR1 and CDR2: MNHEY, SVGAGI. The data also belong to a second study, concerning T cells of mothers and their children.

Specimen: blood. The TCR sequence derives from a boy aged 2 to 9 in good health. The J gene is TRBJ2-1, the V gene TRBV6-5; D not resolved. Here the CDR3 DNA reads TGTGCCAGCAGTTACCGGACCTCGGGTGAGCAGTTCTTC. Its translation is CASSYRTSGEQFF.